These T cell receptor beta chains were read from a single sample in a study of T cell responses to AZD1222 COVID-19 vaccine. The method was immunoSEQ multiplex PCR; TCRdb's version includes in-frame clones alone and lacks a portion of them. This repertoire shows 150,000 to 200,000 clones, roughly nine tenths found once; its top ten account for approximately 1.3%. The material was peripheral blood, obtained 28 days after the second AZD1222 dose. Receptor source: an adult who received the AZD1222 COVID-19 vaccine. The CDR3 runs from the conserved cysteine through the conserved F or W. D genes are given only for firm matches. Clone size is shown for a subset of rows, as once, few, many or a class of expanded clone.

j_call v_call d_call clone_size cdr3_length cdr3_nt cdr3_aa
TRBJ1-4 TRBV10-3 - - 14 TGTGCCATCAGTGACCTGGGTACTAATGAAAAACTGTTTTTT CAISDLGTNEKLFF
TRBJ2-5 TRBV24-1 TRBD2 - 17 TGTGCCACCAGTGATGCCGGGACTAGCGGGAGGGAAGAGACCCAGTACTTC CATSDAGTSGREETQYF
TRBJ2-1 TRBV19 TRBD2 once 22 TGTGCCAGTAACCGCCGGGGGGGCGGACTAGCGGGAGTAGGGTCGAGGGGTAATGAGCAGTTCTTC CASNRRGGGLAGVGSRGNEQFF
TRBJ1-1 TRBV6-5 - - 15 TGTGCCACCATGGAGGGACTTCGGTGGGACACTGAAGCTTTCTTT CATMEGLRWDTEAFF
TRBJ2-2 TRBV6-2/TRBV6-3 - - 16 TGTGCCAGCAGTACCCCGGGGGGCTTAAACACCGGGGAGCTGTTTTTT CASSTPGGLNTGELFF
TRBJ2-1 TRBV9 - - 12 TGTGCCAGCAGCGTAGGTCGTAATGAGCAGTTCTTC CASSVGRNEQFF
TRBJ1-2 TRBV2 - - 15 TGTGCCAGCAGTGAAGAACAGGGCCCCCACTATGGCTACACCTTC CASSEEQGPHYGYTF
TRBJ1-5 TRBV3-1/TRBV3-2 - - 17 TGTGCCAGCAGCCAAGTCCCGCTACTCAATAGCAATCAGCCCCAGCATTTT CASSQVPLLNSNQPQHF
TRBJ1-1 TRBV3-1/TRBV3-2 - - 14 TGTGCCAGCATCTCTGGGGGGGCGAACACTGAAGCTTTCTTT CASISGGANTEAFF
TRBJ2-3 TRBV6-4 - few 13 TGTGCCAGCAGTGACGCCGACACAGATACGCAGTATTTT CASSDADTDTQYF
TRBJ1-1 TRBV30 - - 11 TGTGCCTGGAGTCCGGACAGTGAAGCTTTCTTT CAWSPDSEAFF
TRBJ2-3 TRBV10-3 TRBD2 - 16 TGTGCCATCAGTGGACTAGCGGGAGGGGTCACAGATACGCAGTATTTT CAISGLAGGVTDTQYF
TRBJ1-2 TRBV27 - once 13 TGTGCCAGCAGTTTCGGGTCAGGGAGTGGCTACACCTTC CASSFGSGSGYTF
TRBJ1-1 TRBV6-2/TRBV6-3 TRBD1 - 16 TGTGCCAGCAGTTACCTACGGGGACAGGGGAACACTGAAGCTTTCTTT CASSYLRGQGNTEAFF
TRBJ2-1 TRBV30 TRBD2 - 12 TGTGCTGGGGCGAGCGGGAGCAATGAGCAGTTCTTC CAGASGSNEQFF
TRBJ1-5 TRBV19 TRBD1 - 15 TGTGCCAGTAGTCCCCGTGACAGGGATGGAAGGCCCCAGCATTTT CASSPRDRDGRPQHF
TRBJ2-2 TRBV9 - - 16 TGTGCCAGCAGCGTAGCGACAGGAACGAACACCGGGGAGCTGTTTTTT CASSVATGTNTGELFF
TRBJ1-2 TRBV19 - - 9 TGTGCCAGACATCATGGCTACACCTTC CARHHGYTF
TRBJ2-5 TRBV24-1 - - 14 TGTGCCACCAGTGACTATGGCGAACAAGAGACCCAGTACTTC CATSDYGEQETQYF
TRBJ2-5 TRBV3-1/TRBV3-2 TRBD2 - 19 TGTGCCAGCAGCCAAGATAGACTAGCGGGAGTGGCCCACCAAGAGACCCAGTACTTC CASSQDRLAGVAHQETQYF
TRBJ2-3 TRBV28 TRBD2 - 14 TGTGCCAGCAAGCGGGAGTCCTACACAGATACGCAGTATTTT CASKRESYTDTQYF
TRBJ2-5 TRBV5-4 TRBD1 - 15 TGTGCCAGCAGCTCGGACAGGGGTCAGGGGGAGACCCAGTACTTC CASSSDRGQGETQYF
TRBJ1-2 TRBV7-9 TRBD1 - 14 TGTGCCAGCAGCTCCCGGGACAGGATGGATGGCTACACCTTC CASSSRDRMDGYTF
TRBJ2-1 TRBV27 TRBD2 once 16 TGTGCCACACAAAGAACCGGGACTAGCTCATACAATGAGCAGTTCTTC CATQRTGTSSYNEQFF
TRBJ1-4 TRBV4-1 TRBD1 - 18 TGCGCCAGCAGCCAAGCGAGGGGCAGGGGGCTATCATTAGAAAAACTGTTTTTT CASSQARGRGLSLEKLFF
TRBJ1-1 TRBV9 - few 12 TGTGCCAGCAGCGCCTGGGACACTGAAGCTTTCTTT CASSAWDTEAFF
TRBJ1-2 TRBV7-9 TRBD1 - 15 TGTGCCAGCAGCCGGGGACAGGGACTTCCCTATGGCTACACCTTC CASSRGQGLPYGYTF
TRBJ1-6 TRBV28 - - 14 TGTGCCAGCAGTTTGGGGCCGATCGGGTCACCCCTCCACTTT CASSLGPIGSPLHF
TRBJ1-1 TRBV5-5 TRBD1 - 15 TGTGCCAGCAGCTTCCGCCAGGGGGCGGGTACTGAAGCTTTCTTT CASSFRQGAGTEAFF
TRBJ2-3 TRBV30 - once 11 TGTGCCTGGAGAAACACAGATACGCAGTATTTT CAWRNTDTQYF
TRBJ1-5 TRBV7-9 - - 12 TGTGCCAGCAGCTTGGAAAATCAGCCCCAGCATTTT CASSLENQPQHF
TRBJ1-2 TRBV2 TRBD1 once 14 TGTGCCATCGGACAGGGGGCGACTAACTATGGCTACACCTTC CAIGQGATNYGYTF
TRBJ1-4 TRBV5-1 - once 15 TGCGCCAGCAGCTTGGGGGGCAGTGGTAATGAAAAACTGTTTTTT CASSLGGSGNEKLFF
TRBJ1-2 TRBV10-3 - - 14 TGTGCCATCAGTGAAAGAGACGGACTCTATGGCTACACCTTC CAISERDGLYGYTF
TRBJ2-1 TRBV9 - once 18 TGTGCCAGCAGCGTGGAGAAACTAAGCGGAAGCTCCTACAATGAGCAGTTCTTC CASSVEKLSGSSYNEQFF
TRBJ1-2 TRBV12-5 - once 16 TGTGCTAGTGGTTTGGTACCTGGGGGCTCTAACTATGGCTACACCTTC CASGLVPGGSNYGYTF
TRBJ1-1 TRBV7-8 - - 14 TGTGCCAGCAGCTTAAGAGAGGGAACCGCTGAAGCTTTCTTT CASSLREGTAEAFF
TRBJ2-5 TRBV6-6 - - 14 TGTGCCAGCAGCATACTAGCATCTGCCGAGACCCAGTACTTC CASSILASAETQYF
TRBJ1-3 TRBV3-1/TRBV3-2 - few 17 TGTGCCAGCAGCCAAGATTTGGGGACCTTCTCTGGAAACACCATATATTTT CASSQDLGTFSGNTIYF
TRBJ1-6 TRBV13 - - 15 TGTGCCAGCAGCAGAGGGGGGAAGTCGAATTCACCCCTCCACTTT CASSRGGKSNSPLHF
TRBJ2-1 TRBV4-1 - - 15 TGCGCCAGCAGCCCGGTACCTAACCGTGACAATGAGCAGTTCTTC CASSPVPNRDNEQFF
TRBJ1-4 TRBV7-8 - - 13 TGTGCCAGCAGCTTATCCATGGTTGAAAAACTGTTTTTT CASSLSMVEKLFF
TRBJ1-2 TRBV4-1 - - 17 TGCGCCAGCAGCCAAATTCCCGGGACCGTGGAGCACTATGGCTACACCTTC CASSQIPGTVEHYGYTF
TRBJ1-6 TRBV18 - few 13 TGTGCCAGTTTCAGAAATAGGGAATCACCCCTCCACTTT CASFRNRESPLHF
TRBJ1-5 TRBV24-1 - - 13 TGTGCCACCCAGCGGCCTCGCAATCAGCCCCAGCATTTT CATQRPRNQPQHF
TRBJ2-2 TRBV5-5 TRBD1 - 16 TGTGCCAGCAGCTTGGAGTCGACAGGGGCCACCGGGGAGCTGTTTTTT CASSLESTGATGELFF
TRBJ1-5 TRBV9 - once 13 TGTGCCAGCAGCGAGTGGGGAGGTCAGCCCCAGCATTTT CASSEWGGQPQHF
TRBJ2-2 TRBV6-4 TRBD2 - 15 TGTGCCAGCAGTGACTCAACTAGCGGGACCGGGGAGCTGTTTTTT CASSDSTSGTGELFF
TRBJ1-2 TRBV4-2 - - 14 TGTGCCAGCAGCCAAGGGGAAGTAAACTATGGCTACACCTTC CASSQGEVNYGYTF